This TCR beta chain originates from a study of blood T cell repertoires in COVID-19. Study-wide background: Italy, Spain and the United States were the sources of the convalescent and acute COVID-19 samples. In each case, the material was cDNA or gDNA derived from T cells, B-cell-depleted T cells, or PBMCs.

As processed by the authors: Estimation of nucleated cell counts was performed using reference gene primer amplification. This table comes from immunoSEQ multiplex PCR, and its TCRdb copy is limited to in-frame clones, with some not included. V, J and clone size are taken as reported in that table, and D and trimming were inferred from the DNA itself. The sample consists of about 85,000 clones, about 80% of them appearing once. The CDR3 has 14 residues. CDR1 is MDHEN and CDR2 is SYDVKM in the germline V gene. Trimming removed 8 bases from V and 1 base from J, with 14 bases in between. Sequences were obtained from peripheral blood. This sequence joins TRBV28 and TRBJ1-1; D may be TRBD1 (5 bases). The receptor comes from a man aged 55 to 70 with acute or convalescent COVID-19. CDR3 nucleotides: TGTGCCAGCCCCGGGACTGGGCCGAACACTGAAGCTTTCTTT. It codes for CASPGTGPNTEAFF.